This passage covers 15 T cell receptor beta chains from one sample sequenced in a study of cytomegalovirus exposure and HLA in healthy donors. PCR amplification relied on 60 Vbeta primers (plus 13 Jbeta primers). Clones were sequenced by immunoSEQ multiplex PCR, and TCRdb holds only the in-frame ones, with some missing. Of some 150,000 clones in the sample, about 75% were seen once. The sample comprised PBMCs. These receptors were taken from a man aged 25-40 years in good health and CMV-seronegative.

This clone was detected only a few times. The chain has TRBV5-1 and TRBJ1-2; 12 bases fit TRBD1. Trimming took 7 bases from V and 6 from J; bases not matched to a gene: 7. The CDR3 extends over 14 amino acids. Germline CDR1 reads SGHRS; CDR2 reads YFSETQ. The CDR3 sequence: CASQKGQGAHGYTF. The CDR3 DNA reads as TGCGCCAGCCAGAAGGGACAGGGGGCACATGGCTACACCTTC. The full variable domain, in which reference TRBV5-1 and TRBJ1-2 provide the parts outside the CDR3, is KAGVTQTPRYLIKTRGQQVTLSCSPISGHRSVSWYQQTPGQGLQFLFEYFSETQRNKGNFPGRFSGRQFSNSRSEMNVSTLELGDSALYLCASQKGQGAHGYTFGSGTRLTVV.

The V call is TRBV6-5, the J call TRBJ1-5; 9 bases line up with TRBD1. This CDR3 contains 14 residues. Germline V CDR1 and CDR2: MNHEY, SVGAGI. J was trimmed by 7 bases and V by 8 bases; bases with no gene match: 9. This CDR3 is CASLHRQGEQPQHF. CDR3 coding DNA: TGTGCCAGCCTTCATCGACAGGGGGAACAGCCCCAGCATTTT.

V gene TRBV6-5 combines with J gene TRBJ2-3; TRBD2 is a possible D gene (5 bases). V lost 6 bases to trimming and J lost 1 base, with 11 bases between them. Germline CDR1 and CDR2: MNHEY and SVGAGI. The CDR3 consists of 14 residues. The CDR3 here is CASRRVDGTDTQYF. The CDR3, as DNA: TGTGCCAGCAGGAGGGTTGACGGCACAGATACGCAGTATTTT.

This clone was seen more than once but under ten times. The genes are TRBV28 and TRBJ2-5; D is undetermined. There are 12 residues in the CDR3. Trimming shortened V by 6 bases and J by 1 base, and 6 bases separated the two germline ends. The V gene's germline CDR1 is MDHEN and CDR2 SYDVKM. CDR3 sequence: CASRQLQETQYF. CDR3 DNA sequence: TGTGCCAGCAGACAGCTCCAAGAGACCCAGTACTTC.

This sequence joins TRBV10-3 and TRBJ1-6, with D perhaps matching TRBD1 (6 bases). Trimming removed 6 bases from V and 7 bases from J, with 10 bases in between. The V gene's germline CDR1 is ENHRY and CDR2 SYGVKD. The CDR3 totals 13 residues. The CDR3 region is CAIRSDSNSPLHF. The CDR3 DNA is TGTGCCATCAGATCGGACAGCAATTCACCCCTCCACTTT.

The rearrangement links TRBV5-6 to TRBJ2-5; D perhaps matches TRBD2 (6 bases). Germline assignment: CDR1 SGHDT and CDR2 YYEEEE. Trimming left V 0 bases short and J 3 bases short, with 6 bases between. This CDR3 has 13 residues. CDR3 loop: CASSLGGEETQYF. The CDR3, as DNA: TGTGCCAGCAGCTTGGGGGGGGAAGAGACCCAGTACTTC.

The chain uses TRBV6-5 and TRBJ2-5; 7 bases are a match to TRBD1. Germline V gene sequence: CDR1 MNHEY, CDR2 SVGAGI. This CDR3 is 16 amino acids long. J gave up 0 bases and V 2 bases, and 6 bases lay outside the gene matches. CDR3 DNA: TGTGCCAGCAGTTACAGAGGACAGGCCGACCAAGAGACCCAGTACTTC. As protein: CASSYRGQADQETQYF.

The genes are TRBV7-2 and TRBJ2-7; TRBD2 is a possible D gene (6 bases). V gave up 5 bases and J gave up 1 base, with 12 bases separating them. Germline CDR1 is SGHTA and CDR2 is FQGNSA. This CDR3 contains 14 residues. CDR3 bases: TGTGCCAGCAGCCCCGCGGCGGGATCCTACGAGCAGTACTTC. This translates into CASSPAAGSYEQYF.

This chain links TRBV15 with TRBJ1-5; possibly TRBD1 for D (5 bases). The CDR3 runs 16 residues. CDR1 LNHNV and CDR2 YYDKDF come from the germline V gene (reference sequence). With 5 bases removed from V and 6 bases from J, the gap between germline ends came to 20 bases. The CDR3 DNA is TGTGCCACCAGCCCCCGGGCGAGCAGGGTCGGTCAGCCCCAGCATTTT. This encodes CATSPRASRVGQPQHF.

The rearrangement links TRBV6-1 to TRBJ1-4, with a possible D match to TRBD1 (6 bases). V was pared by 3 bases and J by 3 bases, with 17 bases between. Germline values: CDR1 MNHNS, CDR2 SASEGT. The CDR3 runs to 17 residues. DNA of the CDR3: TGTGCCAGCAGTGACGGCTGGCGGTCAGGGGCTAATGAAAAACTGTTTTTT. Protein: CASSDGWRSGANEKLFF.

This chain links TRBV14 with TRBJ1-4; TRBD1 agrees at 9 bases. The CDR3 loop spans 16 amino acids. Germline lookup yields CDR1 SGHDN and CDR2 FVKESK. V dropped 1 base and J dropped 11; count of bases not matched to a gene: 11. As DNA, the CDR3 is TGTGCCAGCAGCCAAGGCCAGGGGGGGACAGGGTTGAAACTGTTTTTT. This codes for CASSQGQGGTGLKLFF.

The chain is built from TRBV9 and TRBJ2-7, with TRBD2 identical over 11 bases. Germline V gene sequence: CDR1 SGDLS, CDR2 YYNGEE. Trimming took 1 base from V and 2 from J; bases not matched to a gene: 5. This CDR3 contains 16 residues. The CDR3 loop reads CASSVRTSGYTYEQYF. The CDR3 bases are TGTGCCAGCAGCGTAAGGACTAGCGGGTACACCTACGAGCAGTACTTC.

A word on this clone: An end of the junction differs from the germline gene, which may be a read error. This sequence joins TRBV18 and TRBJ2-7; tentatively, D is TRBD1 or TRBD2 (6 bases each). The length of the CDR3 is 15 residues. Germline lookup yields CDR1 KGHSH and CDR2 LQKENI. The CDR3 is CASSPRGQGMVEQYF. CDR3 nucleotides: TGTGCCAGCTCGCCACGGGGGCAGGGAATGGTCGAGCAGTACTTC.

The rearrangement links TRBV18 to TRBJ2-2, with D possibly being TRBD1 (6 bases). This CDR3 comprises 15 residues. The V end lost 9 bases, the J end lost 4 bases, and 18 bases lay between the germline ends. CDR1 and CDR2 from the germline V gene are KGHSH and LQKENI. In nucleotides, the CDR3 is TGTGCCAGTCATGAGTTACAGGGAAGCACCGGGGAGCTGTTTTTT. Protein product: CASHELQGSTGELFF.

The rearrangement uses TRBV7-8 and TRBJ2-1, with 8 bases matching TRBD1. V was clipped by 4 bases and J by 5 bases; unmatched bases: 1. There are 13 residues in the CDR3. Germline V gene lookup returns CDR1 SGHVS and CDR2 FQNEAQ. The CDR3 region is CASSWTGNNEQFF. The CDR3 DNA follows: TGTGCCAGCAGCTGGACAGGGAACAATGAGCAGTTCTTC.